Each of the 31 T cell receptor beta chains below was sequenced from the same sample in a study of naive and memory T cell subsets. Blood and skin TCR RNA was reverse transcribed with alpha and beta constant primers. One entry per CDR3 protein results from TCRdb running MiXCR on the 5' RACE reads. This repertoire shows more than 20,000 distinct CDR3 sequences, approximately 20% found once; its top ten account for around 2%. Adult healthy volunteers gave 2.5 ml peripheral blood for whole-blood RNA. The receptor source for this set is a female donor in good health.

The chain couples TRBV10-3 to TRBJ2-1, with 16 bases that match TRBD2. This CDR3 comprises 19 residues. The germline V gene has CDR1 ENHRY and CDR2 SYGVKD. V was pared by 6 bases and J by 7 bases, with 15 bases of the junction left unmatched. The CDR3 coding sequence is TGTGCCATCAGGGCGGGACTAGCGGGAGGGGGTCCCGTCCTAAATGAGCAGTTCTTC. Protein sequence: CAIRAGLAGGGPVLNEQFF.

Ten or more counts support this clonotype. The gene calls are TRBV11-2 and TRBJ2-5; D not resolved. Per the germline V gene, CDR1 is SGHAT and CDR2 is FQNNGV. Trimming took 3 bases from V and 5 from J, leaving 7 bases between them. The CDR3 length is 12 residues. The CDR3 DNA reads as TGTGCCAGCAGCTTCAGCCGCGAGACCCAGTACTTC. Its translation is CASSFSRETQYF.

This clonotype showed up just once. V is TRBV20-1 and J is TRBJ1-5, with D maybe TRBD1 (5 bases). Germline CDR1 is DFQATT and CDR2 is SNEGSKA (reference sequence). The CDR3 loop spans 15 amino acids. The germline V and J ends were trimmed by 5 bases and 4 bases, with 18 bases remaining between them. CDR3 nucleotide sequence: TGCAGTGCTCCTGCGGGGGGAAACCGTAATCAGCCCCAGCATTTT. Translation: CSAPAGGNRNQPQHF.

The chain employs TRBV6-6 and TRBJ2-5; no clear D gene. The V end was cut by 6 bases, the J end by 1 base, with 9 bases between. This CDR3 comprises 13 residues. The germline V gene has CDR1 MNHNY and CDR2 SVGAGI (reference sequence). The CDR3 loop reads CASSLGPQETQYF. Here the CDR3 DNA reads TGTGCCAGCAGCTTGGGCCCCCAAGAGACCCAGTACTTC.

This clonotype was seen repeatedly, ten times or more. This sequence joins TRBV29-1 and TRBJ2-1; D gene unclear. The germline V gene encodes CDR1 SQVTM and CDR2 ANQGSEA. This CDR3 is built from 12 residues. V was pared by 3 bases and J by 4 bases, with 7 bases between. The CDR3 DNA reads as TGCAGCGTTGAGGAAGCATACAATGAGCAGTTCTTC. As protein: CSVEEAYNEQFF.

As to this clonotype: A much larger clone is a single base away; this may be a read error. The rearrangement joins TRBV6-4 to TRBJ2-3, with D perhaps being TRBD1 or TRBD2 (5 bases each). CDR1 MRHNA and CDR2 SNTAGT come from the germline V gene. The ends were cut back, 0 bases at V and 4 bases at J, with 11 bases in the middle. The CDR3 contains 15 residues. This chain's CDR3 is CASSDSGASSDTQYF. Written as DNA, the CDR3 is TGTGCCAGCAGTGACTCCGGGGCTAGCTCAGATACGCAGTATTTT.

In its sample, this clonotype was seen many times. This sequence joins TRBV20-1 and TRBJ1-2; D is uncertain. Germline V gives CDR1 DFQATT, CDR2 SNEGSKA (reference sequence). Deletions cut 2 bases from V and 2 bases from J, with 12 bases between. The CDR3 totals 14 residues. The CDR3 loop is CSARPLGQNYGYTF. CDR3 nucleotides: TGCAGTGCTAGACCCCTGGGCCAGAACTATGGCTACACCTTC.

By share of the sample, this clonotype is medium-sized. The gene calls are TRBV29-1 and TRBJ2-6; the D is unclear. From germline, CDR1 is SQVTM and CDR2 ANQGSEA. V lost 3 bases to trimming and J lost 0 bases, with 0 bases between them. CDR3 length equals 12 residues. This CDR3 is CSVDSGANVLTF. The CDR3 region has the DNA TGCAGCGTTGACTCTGGGGCCAACGTCCTGACTTTC.

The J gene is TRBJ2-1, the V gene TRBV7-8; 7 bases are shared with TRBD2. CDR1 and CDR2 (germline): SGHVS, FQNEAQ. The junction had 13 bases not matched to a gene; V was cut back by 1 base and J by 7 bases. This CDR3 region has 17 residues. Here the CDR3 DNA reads TGTGCCAGCAGCTTAGAGGGGCTCGGGAGGTATGGGAATGAGCAGTTCTTC. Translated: CASSLEGLGRYGNEQFF.

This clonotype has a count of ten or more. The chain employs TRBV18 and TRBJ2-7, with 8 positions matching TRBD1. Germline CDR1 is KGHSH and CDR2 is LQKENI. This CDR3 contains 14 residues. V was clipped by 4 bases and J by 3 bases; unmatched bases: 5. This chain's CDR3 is CASSRDRSLYEQYF. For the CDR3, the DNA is TGTGCCAGCTCACGGGACAGGAGCCTCTACGAGCAGTACTTC.

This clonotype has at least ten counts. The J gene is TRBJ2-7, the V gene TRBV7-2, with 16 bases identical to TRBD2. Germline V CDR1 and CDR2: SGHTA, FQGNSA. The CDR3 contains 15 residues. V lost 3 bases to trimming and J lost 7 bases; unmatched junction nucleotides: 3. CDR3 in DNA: TGTGCCAGCAGCTTCGGGACTAGCGGGAGGGGTGAGCAGTACTTC. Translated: CASSFGTSGRGEQYF.

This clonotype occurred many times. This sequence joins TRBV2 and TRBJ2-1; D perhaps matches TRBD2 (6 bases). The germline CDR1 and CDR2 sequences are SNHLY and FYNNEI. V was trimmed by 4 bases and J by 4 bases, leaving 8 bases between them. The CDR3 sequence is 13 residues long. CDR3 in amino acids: CASSGGVYNEQFF. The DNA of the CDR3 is TGTGCCAGCAGTGGCGGGGTTTACAATGAGCAGTTCTTC.

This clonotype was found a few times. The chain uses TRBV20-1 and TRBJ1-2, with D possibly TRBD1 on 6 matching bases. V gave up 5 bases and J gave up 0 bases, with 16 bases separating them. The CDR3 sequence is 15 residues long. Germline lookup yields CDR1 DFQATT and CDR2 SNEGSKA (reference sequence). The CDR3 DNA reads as TGCAGTGCTCCCCCCCGGGACACCGCTAACTATGGCTACACCTTC. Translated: CSAPPRDTANYGYTF.

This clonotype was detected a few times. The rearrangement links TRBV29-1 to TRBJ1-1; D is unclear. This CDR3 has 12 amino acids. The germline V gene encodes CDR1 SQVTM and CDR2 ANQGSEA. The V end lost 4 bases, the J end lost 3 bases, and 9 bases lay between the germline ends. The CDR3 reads CSVAEEDTEAFF. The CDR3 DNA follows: TGCAGCGTTGCGGAGGAGGACACTGAAGCTTTCTTT. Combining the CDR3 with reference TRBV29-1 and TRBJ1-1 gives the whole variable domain SAVISQKPSRDICQRGTSLTIQCQVDSQVTMMFWYRQQPGQSLTLIATANQGSEATYESGFVIDKFPISRPNLTFSTLTVSNMSPEDSSIYLCSVAEEDTEAFFGQGTRLTVV.

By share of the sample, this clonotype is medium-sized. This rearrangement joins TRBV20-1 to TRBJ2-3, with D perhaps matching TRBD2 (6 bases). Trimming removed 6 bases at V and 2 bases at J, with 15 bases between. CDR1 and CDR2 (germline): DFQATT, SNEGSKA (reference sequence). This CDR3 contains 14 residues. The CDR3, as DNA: TGCAGTGCCTGTCTAGCGCCGCTCACAGATACGCAGTATTTT. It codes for CSACLAPLTDTQYF.

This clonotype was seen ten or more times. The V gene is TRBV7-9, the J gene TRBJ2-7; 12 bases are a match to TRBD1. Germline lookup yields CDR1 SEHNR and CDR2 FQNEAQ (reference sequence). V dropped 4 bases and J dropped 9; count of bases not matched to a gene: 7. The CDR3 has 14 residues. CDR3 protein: CASSSGDRGPRQYF. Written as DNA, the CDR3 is TGTGCCAGCAGCTCGGGGGACAGGGGGCCTCGGCAGTACTTC.

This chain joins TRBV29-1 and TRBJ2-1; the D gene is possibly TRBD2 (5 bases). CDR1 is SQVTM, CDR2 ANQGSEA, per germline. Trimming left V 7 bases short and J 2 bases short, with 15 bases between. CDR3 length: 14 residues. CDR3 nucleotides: TGCAGCGGGATACGACGGGGTACCTACAATGAGCAGTTCTTC. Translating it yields CSGIRRGTYNEQFF.

CDR3 sequence (DNA): TGTGCCAGCGCTCGAGGGATCGACTACAATGAGCAGTTCTTC. This codes for CASARGIDYNEQFF. The chain combines TRBV6-4 with TRBJ2-1, with D perhaps TRBD2 (5 bases). The CDR3 loop spans 14 amino acids. Germline V gene sequence: CDR1 MRHNA, CDR2 SNTAGT. V lost 8 bases and J 3 bases, leaving 14 bases between the germline ends.

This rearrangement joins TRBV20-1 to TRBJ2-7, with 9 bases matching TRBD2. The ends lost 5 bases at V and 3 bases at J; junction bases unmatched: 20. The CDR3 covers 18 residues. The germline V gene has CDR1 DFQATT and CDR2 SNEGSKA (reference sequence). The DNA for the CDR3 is TGCAGTGCTGCCCAGCGAGTAAGTGGGACTAGCAGGCGCTACGAGCAGTACTTC. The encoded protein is CSAAQRVSGTSRRYEQYF.

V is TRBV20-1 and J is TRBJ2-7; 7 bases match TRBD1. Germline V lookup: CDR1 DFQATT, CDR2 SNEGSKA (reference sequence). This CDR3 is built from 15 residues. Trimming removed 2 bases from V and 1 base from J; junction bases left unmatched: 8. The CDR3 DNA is TGCAGTGCTAGACCCCGGGGCAGGGGGTCCTACGAGCAGTACTTC. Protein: CSARPRGRGSYEQYF.

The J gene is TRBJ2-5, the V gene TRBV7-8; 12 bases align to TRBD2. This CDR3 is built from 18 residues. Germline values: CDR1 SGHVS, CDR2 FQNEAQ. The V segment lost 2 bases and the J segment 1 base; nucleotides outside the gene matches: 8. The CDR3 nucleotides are TGTGCCAGCAGCTTACCCCCGGGACTAGCGGGCCTCCAAGAGACCCAGTACTTC. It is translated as CASSLPPGLAGLQETQYF. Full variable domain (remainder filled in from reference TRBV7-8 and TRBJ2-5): GAGVSQSPRYKVAKRGQDVALRCDPISGHVSLFWYQQALGQGPEFLTYFQNEAQLDKSGLPSDRFFAERPEGSVSTLKIQRTQQEDSAVYLCASSLPPGLAGLQETQYFGPGTRLLVL.

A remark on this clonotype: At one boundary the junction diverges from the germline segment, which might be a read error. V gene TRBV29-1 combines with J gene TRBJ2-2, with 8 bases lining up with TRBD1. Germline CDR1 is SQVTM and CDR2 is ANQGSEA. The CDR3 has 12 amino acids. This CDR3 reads CSVKTGVGDLFF. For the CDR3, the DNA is TGCAGCGTTAAGACAGGGGTCGGGGATCTGTTTTTT.

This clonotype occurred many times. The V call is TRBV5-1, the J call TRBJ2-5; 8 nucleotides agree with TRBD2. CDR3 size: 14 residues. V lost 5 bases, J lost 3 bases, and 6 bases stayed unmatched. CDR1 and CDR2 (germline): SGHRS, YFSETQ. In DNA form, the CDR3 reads TGCGCCAGCAGACTAGCGGTTCACGAAGAGACCCAGTACTTC. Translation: CASRLAVHEETQYF.

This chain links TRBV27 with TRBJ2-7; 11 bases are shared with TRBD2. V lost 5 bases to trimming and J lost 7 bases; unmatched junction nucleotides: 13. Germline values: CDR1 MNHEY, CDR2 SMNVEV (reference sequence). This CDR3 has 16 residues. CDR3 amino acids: CASSGLAGSGYKEQYF. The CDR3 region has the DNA TGTGCCAGCAGTGGACTAGCGGGTTCTGGGTACAAGGAGCAGTACTTC.

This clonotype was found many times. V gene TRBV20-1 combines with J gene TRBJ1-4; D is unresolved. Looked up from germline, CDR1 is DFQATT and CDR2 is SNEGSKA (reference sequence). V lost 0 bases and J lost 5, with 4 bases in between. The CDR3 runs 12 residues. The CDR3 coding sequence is TGCAGTGCTAGAGAACAAAATGAAAAACTGTTTTTT. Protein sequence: CSAREQNEKLFF.

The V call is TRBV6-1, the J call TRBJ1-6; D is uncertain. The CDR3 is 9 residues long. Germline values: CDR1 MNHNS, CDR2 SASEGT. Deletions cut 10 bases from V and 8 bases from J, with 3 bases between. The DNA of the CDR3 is TGTGCCATCGATTCACCCCTCCACTTT. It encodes CAIDSPLHF.

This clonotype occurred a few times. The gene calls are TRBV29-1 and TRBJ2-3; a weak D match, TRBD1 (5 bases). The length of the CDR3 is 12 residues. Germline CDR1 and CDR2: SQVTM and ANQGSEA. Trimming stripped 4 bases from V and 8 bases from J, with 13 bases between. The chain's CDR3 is CSVGGEIGTQYF. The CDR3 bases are TGCAGCGTTGGGGGCGAAATTGGTACGCAGTATTTT.

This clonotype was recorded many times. In DNA form, the CDR3 reads TGTGCCAGCAGTTTCAGTATGAACACTGAAGCTTTCTTT. Its protein is CASSFSMNTEAFF. This sequence joins TRBV27 and TRBJ1-1; D remains ambiguous. V dropped 3 bases and J dropped 0 bases, with 5 bases sitting between them. This CDR3 has 13 residues. Per germline, CDR1 MNHEY and CDR2 SMNVEV (reference sequence).

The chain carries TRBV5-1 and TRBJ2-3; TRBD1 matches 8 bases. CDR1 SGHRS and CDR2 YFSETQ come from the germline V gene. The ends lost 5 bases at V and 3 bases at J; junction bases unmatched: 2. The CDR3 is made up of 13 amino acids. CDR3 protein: CASRQGVTDTQYF. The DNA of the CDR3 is TGCGCCAGCAGACAGGGGGTGACAGATACGCAGTATTTT.

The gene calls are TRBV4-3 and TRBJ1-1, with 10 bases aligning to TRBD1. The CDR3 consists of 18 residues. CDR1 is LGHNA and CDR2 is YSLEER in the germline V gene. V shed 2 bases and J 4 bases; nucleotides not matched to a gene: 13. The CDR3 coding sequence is TGCGCCAGCAGCCAACTCCCCTTTTTAGGACAGGGGGGCACTGAAGCTTTCTTT. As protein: CASSQLPFLGQGGTEAFF.

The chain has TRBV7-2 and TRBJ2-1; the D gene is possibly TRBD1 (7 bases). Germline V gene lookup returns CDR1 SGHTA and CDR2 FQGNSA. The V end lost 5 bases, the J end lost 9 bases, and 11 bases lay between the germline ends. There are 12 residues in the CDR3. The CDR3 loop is CASSRQGLEQFF. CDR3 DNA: TGTGCCAGCAGCCGACAGGGACTTGAGCAGTTCTTC.